The 32 T cell receptor beta chains in this list originate from one sample, sequenced in a study of blood T cell repertoires in COVID-19. Clones were sequenced by immunoSEQ multiplex PCR, and TCRdb holds only the in-frame ones, with some missing. The table lists about 310,000 clones, around nine tenths of them singletons. The sample taken for sequencing was peripheral blood. The receptor source for this set is a man between 65 and 85 years old with acute or convalescent COVID-19.

The genes are TRBV6-5 and TRBJ1-5; D gene uncertain. Trimming left V 5 bases short and J 2 bases short, with 7 bases between. Germline CDR1 is MNHEY and CDR2 is SVGAGI. The CDR3 is 13 residues long. The CDR3 reads CASSPFRNQPQHF. As DNA, the CDR3 is TGTGCCAGCAGTCCCTTTCGCAATCAGCCCCAGCATTTT.

This sequence joins TRBV11-2 and TRBJ2-3, with a weak D call TRBD1 (6 bases). This CDR3 is built from 15 residues. V was shortened by 3 bases and J by 2 bases, with 12 bases between the two germline ends. Germline V gene data show CDR1 as SGHAT and CDR2 as FQNNGV. CDR3 sequence (DNA): TGTGCCAGCAGCTTGACAGGACAGAACACAGATACGCAGTATTTT. Translating it yields CASSLTGQNTDTQYF.

This chain joins TRBV6-5 and TRBJ2-2; D may be TRBD1 (5 bases). Germline loops: CDR1 MNHEY, CDR2 SVGAGI. Trimming left V 4 bases short and J 2 bases short, with 11 bases between. This CDR3 comprises 15 residues. CDR3 DNA: TGTGCCAGCAGTTTTCGACAGCCCAACACCGGGGAGCTGTTTTTT. It translates to CASSFRQPNTGELFF.

This clone has just one count. V gene TRBV7-9 combines with J gene TRBJ1-2; possible D gene TRBD1, 5 bases. V was cut by 7 bases and J by 1 base, with 13 bases left in between. Germline V CDR1 and CDR2: SEHNR, FQNEAQ (reference sequence). The CDR3 has 14 amino acids. The CDR3 is CASTPPDSNYGYTF. Written as DNA, the CDR3 is TGTGCCAGCACCCCCCCAGACAGTAACTATGGCTACACCTTC.

The chain combines TRBV11-2 with TRBJ2-7, with 12 bases fitting TRBD2. The CDR3 consists of 15 residues. In germline, CDR1 is SGHAT, CDR2 FQNNGV. Trimming cost V 4 bases and J 9 bases; bases outside gene matches: 10. As DNA, the CDR3 is TGTGCCAGCAGCTACTCGATTCTAGCGGGAGGGGTGCAGTACTTC. It translates to CASSYSILAGGVQYF.

DNA for the CDR3: TGTGCCAGCAGTTCTGGGCCAAACTATGGCTACACCTTC. The encoded protein is CASSSGPNYGYTF. The chain has TRBV12-3 or TRBV12-4 and TRBJ1-2; D call uncertain. The CDR3 totals 13 residues. V lost 4 bases and J lost 2, with 8 bases in between.

The rearrangement links TRBV5-1 to TRBJ2-3; D may be TRBD2 (5 bases). V shed 0 bases and J shed 5 bases, with 10 bases lying between them. Germline loops: CDR1 SGHRS, CDR2 YFSETQ. CDR3 length equals 14 residues. CDR3 residues: CASSLASGRDTQYF. CDR3 sequence (DNA): TGCGCCAGCAGCTTGGCATCTGGGAGAGATACGCAGTATTTT.

The CDR3: CASSQVLAGGGYNEQFF. The CDR3 DNA sequence: TGTGCCAGCAGCCAAGTCTTAGCGGGGGGAGGGTACAATGAGCAGTTCTTC. The chain is built from TRBV4-2 and TRBJ2-1, with 10 nucleotides matching TRBD2. The CDR3 consists of 17 residues. CDR1 LGHNA and CDR2 YNFKEQ come from the germline V gene. Trimming cost V 1 base and J 4 bases; bases outside gene matches: 7.

The CDR3 loop is CASRQGTQPQHF. CDR3 in DNA: TGTGCCAGTAGACAGGGGACGCAGCCCCAGCATTTT. The genes are TRBV19 and TRBJ1-5, with 7 bases fitting TRBD1. The trim removed 6 bases at V and 7 bases at J, leaving 3 bases unmatched. The CDR3 extends over 12 amino acids. Germline V gives CDR1 LNHDA, CDR2 SQIVND (reference sequence).

With respect to this clone: Different DNA sequences within this sample yield the same CDR3. The chain recombines TRBV5-1 with TRBJ1-2; possible D gene TRBD1, 6 bases. The CDR3 is 13 amino acids. V dropped 1 base and J dropped 5 bases, with 9 bases sitting between them. Germline V lookup: CDR1 SGHRS, CDR2 YFSETQ. CDR3 loop: CASSLQQGYGYTF. The CDR3 DNA reads as TGCGCCAGCAGCTTGCAACAGGGTTATGGCTACACCTTC.

The chain has TRBV7-6 and TRBJ1-4; maybe TRBD1 (6 bases). CDR1 is SGHVS and CDR2 is FNYEAQ in the germline V gene. Trimming took 0 bases from V and 4 from J, leaving 12 bases between them. The CDR3 loop spans 16 amino acids. In nucleotides, the CDR3 is TGTGCCAGCAGCTTAGCAGGGGGTTCGATTAATGAAAAACTGTTTTTT. Protein product: CASSLAGGSINEKLFF. Full variable domain (remainder filled in from reference TRBV7-6 and TRBJ1-4): GAGVSQSPRYKVTKRGQDVALRCDPISGHVSLYWYRQALGQGPEFLTYFNYEAQQDKSGLPNDRFSAERPEGSISTLTIQRTEQRDSAMYRCASSLAGGSINEKLFFGSGTQLSVL.

V usage is TRBV2 and J usage is TRBJ1-5, with D tentatively TRBD1 (5 bases). The V gene's germline CDR1 is SNHLY and CDR2 FYNNEI. This CDR3 is 14 amino acids long. V lost 4 bases and J 6 bases, leaving 13 bases between the germline ends. The CDR3 DNA is TGTGCCAGCAGTGTATTGGGTAGGGGTCAGCCCCAGCATTTT. The encoded protein is CASSVLGRGQPQHF.

J is TRBJ2-7 and V is TRBV27; 9 nucleotides match TRBD1. Germline V gives CDR1 MNHEY, CDR2 SMNVEV (reference sequence). With 3 bases clipped from V and 5 bases from J, the junction kept 20 bases outside the gene matches. This CDR3 is built from 19 residues. The CDR3 nucleotides read TGTGCCAGCAGTTTGGCGGGGACAGGGCCATTTTCTGGGGTCCACGAGCAGTACTTC. Translated: CASSLAGTGPFSGVHEQYF.

The chain carries TRBV12-2 and TRBJ2-7; the table's TRBD1 call for D was not verified on the DNA. TRBV12-2 is listed as a pseudogene. The CDR3 runs 16 residues. The CDR3 loop reads CASRLEGQGFSYEQYF. DNA for the CDR3: TGTGCAAGTCGCTTAGAGGGGCAGGGTTTCTCCTACGAGCAGTACTTC.

This clone was seen only once. The chain joins TRBV23-1 to TRBJ1-2; TRBD1 agrees at 11 bases. TRBV23-1 is filed as an ORF, its function uncertain. This CDR3 has 19 residues. Trimming took 0 bases from V and 0 from J; bases not matched to a gene: 9. The CDR3 sequence: CASSQSQDRGLAANYGYTF. CDR3 bases: TGCGCCAGCAGTCAATCCCAGGACAGGGGGCTCGCAGCTAACTATGGCTACACCTTC.

This clone showed up just once. The V gene is TRBV7-2, the J gene TRBJ2-7; TRBD1 is a possible D gene (5 bases). Germline assignment: CDR1 SGHTA and CDR2 FQGNSA. The germline V and J ends were trimmed by 3 bases and 3 bases, with 12 bases remaining between them. This CDR3 is 14 amino acids long. CDR3 bases: TGTGCCAGCAGCTTGGTAGGGGCTGGCTACGAGCAGTACTTC. Translating it yields CASSLVGAGYEQYF. The full variable domain, its missing parts supplied by reference TRBV7-2 and TRBJ2-7, is GAGVSQSPSNKVTEKGKDVELRCDPISGHTALYWYRQSLGQGLEFLIYFQGNSAPDKSGLPSDRFSAERTGGSVSTLTIQRTQQEDSAVYLCASSLVGAGYEQYFGPGTRLTVT.

This clone was counted only a few times. This sequence joins TRBV5-5 and TRBJ2-7, with 7 bases identical to TRBD1. This CDR3 contains 14 residues. J gave up 1 base and V 5 bases, and 6 bases lay outside the gene matches. Germline V lookup: CDR1 SGHKS, CDR2 YYEKEE (reference sequence). The CDR3 reads CASSFGQASYEQYF. The DNA of the CDR3 is TGTGCCAGCAGTTTCGGACAGGCGTCCTACGAGCAGTACTTC.

V is TRBV28 and J is TRBJ1-4; 7 bases fit TRBD1. CDR1 and CDR2 from the germline V gene are MDHEN and SYDVKM. CDR3 length: 15 residues. Germline trimming cut 5 bases from V and 5 bases from J; bases unmatched to any gene: 8. CDR3 DNA: TGTGCCAGCAGTATCTTGACAGGGATGAATGAAAAACTGTTTTTT. As protein: CASSILTGMNEKLFF. Using reference TRBV28 and TRBJ1-4 for the parts outside the CDR3, the full variable domain is DVKVTQSSRYLVKRTGEKVFLECVQDMDHENMFWYRQDPGLGLRLIYFSYDVKMKEKGDIPEGYSVSREKKERFSLILESASTNQTSMYLCASSILTGMNEKLFFGSGTQLSVL.

This clone showed up just once. The chain links TRBV7-9 to TRBJ2-5; TRBD2 agrees at 8 bases. CDR1 is SEHNR, CDR2 FQNEAQ, per germline (reference sequence). V lost 5 bases and J lost 3; bases outside the gene matches: 5. The CDR3 runs to 14 residues. The CDR3 DNA reads TGTGCCAGCAGCCCGGGACTAGTCAAAGAGACCCAGTACTTC. Translated, it gives CASSPGLVKETQYF.

This clone has only one observation. The rearrangement links TRBV28 to TRBJ1-2, with 8 positions matching TRBD1. With V trimmed by 5 bases and J by 7 bases, 9 bases remained unmatched. The CDR3 runs 14 residues. Germline V gives CDR1 MDHEN, CDR2 SYDVKM. This CDR3 is CASSPGTGGGGYTF. The CDR3 region has the DNA TGTGCCAGCAGTCCCGGGACAGGAGGGGGTGGCTACACCTTC.

The CDR3 region has the DNA TGTGCCAGCAGCGGCGGGACTAGCGGGGGGGCAGACAATGAGCAGTTCTTC. Its protein is CASSGGTSGGADNEQFF. The genes are TRBV9 and TRBJ2-1, with 16 bases lining up with TRBD2. The V gene end was trimmed by 3 bases and the J gene end by 5 bases; junction bases not matched to a gene: 5. In germline, CDR1 is SGDLS, CDR2 YYNGEE. CDR3 length: 17 residues. Supplemented by reference TRBV9 and TRBJ2-1, the full variable domain reads DSGVTQTPKHLITATGQRVTLRCSPRSGDLSVYWYQQSLDQGLQFLIQYYNGEERAKGNILERFSAQQFPDLHSELNLSSLELGDSALYFCASSGGTSGGADNEQFFGPGTRLTVL.

This chain links TRBV5-1 with TRBJ1-1; TRBD1 matches at 9 bases. Germline assignment: CDR1 SGHRS and CDR2 YFSETQ. This CDR3 region has 14 residues. V lost 3 bases to trimming and J lost 2 bases; unmatched junction nucleotides: 2. The CDR3 coding sequence is TGCGCCAGCAGCTGGGGACAGGGTAACACTGAAGCTTTCTTT. Encoded protein: CASSWGQGNTEAFF.

The chain joins TRBV5-1 to TRBJ2-5, with TRBD2 identical over 12 bases. The J segment lost 1 base and the V segment lost 0 bases, leaving 4 bases of the junction unmatched. This CDR3 region has 17 residues. CDR1 SGHRS and CDR2 YFSETQ come from the germline V gene. The CDR3 DNA sequence: TGCGCCAGCAGCTTGGAGCTAGCGGGAGGGTTCCAAGAGACCCAGTACTTC. It is translated as CASSLELAGGFQETQYF.

The V and J genes are TRBV6-5 and TRBJ2-2; the match to TRBD1 covers 8 bases. There are 13 residues in the CDR3. Per the germline V gene, CDR1 is MNHEY and CDR2 is SVGAGI. V lost 6 bases and J lost 6; bases outside the gene matches: 3. CDR3 residues: CASSQQGAGELFF. The CDR3 DNA sequence: TGTGCCAGCAGCCAACAGGGGGCCGGGGAGCTGTTTTTT.

The V gene is TRBV12-3 or TRBV12-4, the J gene TRBJ1-5, with 8 bases matching TRBD1. J gave up 6 bases and V 4 bases, and 2 bases lay outside the gene matches. The CDR3 has 13 residues. DNA of the CDR3: TGTGCCAGCAGTTCCGACAGGGGTCAGCCCCAGCATTTT. Its protein is CASSSDRGQPQHF.

V is TRBV30 and J is TRBJ1-6; maybe TRBD1 (5 bases). The CDR3 contains 14 residues. Deletions cut 4 bases from V and 5 bases from J, with 12 bases between. The germline V gene has CDR1 GTSNPN and CDR2 SVGIG (reference sequence). The CDR3 region is CAWMNRNNNSPLHF. CDR3 nucleotides: TGTGCCTGGATGAACAGGAATAATAATTCACCCCTCCACTTT.

V usage is TRBV2 and J usage is TRBJ2-5, with 7 bases lining up with TRBD2. Germline V CDR1 and CDR2: SNHLY, FYNNEI. This CDR3 has 14 residues. The V and J ends lost 5 bases and 3 bases, in that order; junction bases with no gene match: 6. The CDR3 nucleotides are TGTGCCAGCAGTCCTTACAGCGGGGAAGAGACCCAGTACTTC. It specifies CASSPYSGEETQYF. The variable domain in full, completed from reference TRBV2 and TRBJ2-5, reads EPEVTQTPSHQVTQMGQEVILRCVPISNHLYFYWYRQILGQKVEFLVSFYNNEISEKSEIFDDQFSVERPDGSNFTLKIRSTKLEDSAMYFCASSPYSGEETQYFGPGTRLLVL.

The chain uses TRBV5-6 and TRBJ1-3; D uncertain. The CDR3 loop spans 16 amino acids. Between the trimmed V and J ends, which lost 0 bases and 0 bases, there was a span of 10 bases. CDR1 SGHDT and CDR2 YYEEEE come from the germline V gene. The CDR3 here is CASSLAPKSSGNTIYF. Written as DNA, the CDR3 is TGTGCCAGCAGCTTGGCCCCCAAGAGCTCTGGAAACACCATATATTTT.

The genes are TRBV19 and TRBJ1-1; D call uncertain. From germline, CDR1 is LNHDA and CDR2 SQIVND (reference sequence). This CDR3 region has 13 residues. V was cut by 10 bases and J by 4 bases, with 16 bases left in between. CDR3 coding DNA: TGTGCCACTACCTCTTACCGGGGCACTGAAGCTTTCTTT. Protein product: CATTSYRGTEAFF.

This clone was seen just once. This chain connects TRBV10-3 to TRBJ1-4, with D maybe TRBD1 (5 bases). CDR3 length equals 14 residues. The V gene lost 6 bases and the J gene lost 0 bases, with 8 bases spanning the gap. Germline V gene lookup returns CDR1 ENHRY and CDR2 SYGVKD. The CDR3 DNA reads as TGTGCCATCAGGGAGACAGCAACTAATGAAAAACTGTTTTTT. This codes for CAIRETATNEKLFF.

This clone was detected only a few times. J is TRBJ1-6 and V is TRBV5-1, with D hard to call. Germline CDR1 SGHRS, CDR2 YFSETQ. The ends were cut back, 0 bases at V and 7 bases at J, with 8 bases in the middle. The CDR3 is 14 amino acids. This chain's CDR3 is CASSLATRNSPLHF. CDR3 DNA: TGCGCCAGCAGCTTGGCGACGAGGAATTCACCCCTCCACTTT. Looking up the rest from reference TRBV5-1 and TRBJ1-6 gives the full variable domain: KAGVTQTPRYLIKTRGQQVTLSCSPISGHRSVSWYQQTPGQGLQFLFEYFSETQRNKGNFPGRFSGRQFSNSRSEMNVSTLELGDSALYLCASSLATRNSPLHFGNGTRLTVT.

The V gene is TRBV28, the J gene TRBJ2-2, with 9 bases fitting TRBD2. The CDR3 has 17 residues. Germline CDR1 reads MDHEN; CDR2 reads SYDVKM. V trimming: 4 bases; J trimming: 4 bases; junction bases outside the gene matches: 10. Here the CDR3 DNA reads TGTGCCAGCAGTTCCCCCCTTAGCGGGAGCGGCACCGGGGAGCTGTTTTTT. Amino acid sequence: CASSSPLSGSGTGELFF.